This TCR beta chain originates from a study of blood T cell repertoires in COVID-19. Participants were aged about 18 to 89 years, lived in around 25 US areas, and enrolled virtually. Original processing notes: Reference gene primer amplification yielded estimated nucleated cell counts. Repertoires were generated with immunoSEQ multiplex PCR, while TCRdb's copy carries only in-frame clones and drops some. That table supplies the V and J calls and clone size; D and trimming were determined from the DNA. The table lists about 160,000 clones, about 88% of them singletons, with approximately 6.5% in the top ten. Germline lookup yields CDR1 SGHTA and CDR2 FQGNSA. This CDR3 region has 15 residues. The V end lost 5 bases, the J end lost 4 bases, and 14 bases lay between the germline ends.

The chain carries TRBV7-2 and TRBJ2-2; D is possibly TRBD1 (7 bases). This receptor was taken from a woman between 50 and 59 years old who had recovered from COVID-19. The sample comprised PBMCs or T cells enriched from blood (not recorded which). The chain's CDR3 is CASSATGRSTGELFF. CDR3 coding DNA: TGTGCCAGCAGCGCGACAGGGAGGAGCACCGGGGAGCTGTTTTTT. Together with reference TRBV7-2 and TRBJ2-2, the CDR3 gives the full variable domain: GAGVSQSPSNKVTEKGKDVELRCDPISGHTALYWYRQSLGQGLEFLIYFQGNSAPDKSGLPSDRFSAERTGGSVSTLTIQRTQQEDSAVYLCASSATGRSTGELFFGEGSRLTVL.